Detailed here is one T cell receptor beta chain. Seattle's enrolled individuals joined amid active infection and were then monitored longitudinally. Profiling relied on immunoSEQ multiplex PCR, and the TCRdb table lists in-frame clones only, not all of them. In the table there are under 60,000 clones, approximately 90% of which are singletons. The CDR3 totals 13 residues. The germline V gene has CDR1 SGHRS and CDR2 YFSETQ. V was clipped by 4 bases and J by 7 bases, with 9 bases between them. The data were obtained in a study of blood T cell repertoires in COVID-19. The wider study: Acute and convalescent COVID-19 samples came from the United States, Italy and Spain. Sources were T cells, B-cell-depleted T cells, or PBMCs; the material itself was cDNA or gDNA.

This clonotype was sampled from a woman aged 55-70 years with COVID-19, enrolled during active disease. V and J are TRBV5-1 and TRBJ1-6; D is unclear. The sample taken for sequencing was peripheral blood. The CDR3 protein is CASSVGRNSPLHF. The CDR3 region has the DNA TGCGCCAGCAGCGTAGGGAGGAATTCACCCCTCCACTTT.